The 4 T cell receptor beta chains given below trace back to one sample, sequenced in a study of blood T cell repertoires in COVID-19. TCRdb's table, derived via immunoSEQ multiplex PCR, lists solely in-frame clones and lacks some. The table includes tens of thousands of clones, approximately 81% detected once. The sample was peripheral blood. The source is a man aged 55-75 years with COVID-19, enrolled during active disease.

This chain joins TRBV27 and TRBJ2-3; 9 nucleotides match TRBD2. Trimming at V came to 6 bases and at J to 5 bases, leaving 6 bases not matched to a gene. There are 14 residues in the CDR3. The germline CDR1 and CDR2 sequences are MNHEY and SMNVEV (reference sequence). Here the CDR3 reads CASRMRGGGDTQYF. Here the CDR3 DNA reads TGTGCCAGCAGAATGCGGGGGGGCGGAGATACGCAGTATTTT.

V and J are TRBV19 and TRBJ2-7; tentatively, D is TRBD2 (6 bases). CDR3 length: 14 residues. Germline-derived CDR1 and CDR2 are LNHDA and SQIVND (reference sequence). The V gene lost 5 bases and the J gene lost 9 bases, with 20 bases spanning the gap. The CDR3 spells CASSPRVRTEGQYF. CDR3 coding DNA: TGTGCCAGTAGTCCCCGGGTCCGAACGGAGGGGCAGTACTTC.

This clone was seen a handful of times. V and J are TRBV24-1 and TRBJ2-2, with 7 bases aligning to TRBD1. The CDR3 runs 16 residues. Germline CDR1 and CDR2: KGHDR and SFDVKD. The V and J ends lost 1 base and 6 bases, in that order; junction bases with no gene match: 7. The CDR3 DNA follows: TGTGCCACCAGTGATTTTGAGACAGGGAGCGCCGGGGAGCTGTTTTTT. Protein sequence: CATSDFETGSAGELFF.

The chain is built from TRBV24-1 and TRBJ2-2, with TRBD2 identical over 9 bases. The CDR3 is 16 amino acids. V shed 4 bases and J 4 bases; nucleotides not matched to a gene: 6. Per germline, CDR1 KGHDR and CDR2 SFDVKD. The CDR3 DNA sequence: TGTGCCACCAGTGACTTAGCGGGAGCCGGCACCGGGGAGCTGTTTTTT. It is translated as CATSDLAGAGTGELFF.